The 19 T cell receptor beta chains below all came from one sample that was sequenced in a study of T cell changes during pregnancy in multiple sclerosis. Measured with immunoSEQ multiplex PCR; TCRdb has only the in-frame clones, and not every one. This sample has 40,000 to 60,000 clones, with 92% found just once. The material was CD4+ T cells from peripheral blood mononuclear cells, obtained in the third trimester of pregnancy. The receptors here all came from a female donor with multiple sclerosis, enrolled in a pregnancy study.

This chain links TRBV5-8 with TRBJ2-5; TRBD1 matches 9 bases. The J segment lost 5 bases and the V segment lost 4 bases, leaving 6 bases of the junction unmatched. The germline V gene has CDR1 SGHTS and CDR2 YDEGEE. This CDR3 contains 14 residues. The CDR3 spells CASSPGQGGETQYF. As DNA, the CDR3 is TGTGCCAGCAGCCCGGGACAGGGTGGGGAGACCCAGTACTTC.

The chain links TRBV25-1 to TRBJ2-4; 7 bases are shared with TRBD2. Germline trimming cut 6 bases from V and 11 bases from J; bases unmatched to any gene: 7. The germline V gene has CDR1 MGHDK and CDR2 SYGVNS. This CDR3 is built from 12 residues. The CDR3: CASRASSGLQYF. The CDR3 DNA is TGTGCCAGCAGGGCGTCTAGCGGCCTTCAGTACTTC.

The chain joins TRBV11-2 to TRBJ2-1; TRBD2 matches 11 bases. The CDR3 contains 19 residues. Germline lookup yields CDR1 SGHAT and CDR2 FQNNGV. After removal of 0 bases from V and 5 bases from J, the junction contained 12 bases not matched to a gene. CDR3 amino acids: CASSLDGWLAGGENNEQFF. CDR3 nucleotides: TGTGCCAGCAGCTTAGATGGGTGGCTAGCGGGAGGCGAGAACAATGAGCAGTTCTTC. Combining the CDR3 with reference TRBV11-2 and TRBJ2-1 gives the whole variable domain EAGVAQSPRYKIIEKRQSVAFWCNPISGHATLYWYQQILGQGPKLLIQFQNNGVVDDSQLPKDRFSAERLKGVDSTLKIQPAKLEDSAVYLCASSLDGWLAGGENNEQFFGPGTRLTVL.

The CDR3 nucleotides read TGTGCCAGCAGCTTAAAACAGGGAAACGAGCAGTACTTC. Translated, it gives CASSLKQGNEQYF. The rearrangement links TRBV7-3 to TRBJ2-7, with D possibly TRBD1 on 6 matching bases. Germline V gene data show CDR1 as SGHTA and CDR2 as FQGTGA. With 1 base removed from V and 5 bases from J, the gap between germline ends came to 9 bases. The CDR3 spans 13 residues. The whole variable domain, filled in from reference TRBV7-3 and TRBJ2-7, reads GAGVSQTPSNKVTEKGKYVELRCDPISGHTALYWYRQSLGQGPEFLIYFQGTGAADDSGLPNDRFFAVRPEGSVSTLKIQRTERGDSAVYLCASSLKQGNEQYFGPGTRLTVT.

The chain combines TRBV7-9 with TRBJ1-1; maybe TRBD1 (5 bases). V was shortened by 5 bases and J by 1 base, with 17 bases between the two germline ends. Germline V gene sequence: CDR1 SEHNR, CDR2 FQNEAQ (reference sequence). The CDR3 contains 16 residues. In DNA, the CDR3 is TGTGCCAGCAGCCTAATTGGGGGACTCAAGAACACTGAAGCTTTCTTT. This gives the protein CASSLIGGLKNTEAFF.

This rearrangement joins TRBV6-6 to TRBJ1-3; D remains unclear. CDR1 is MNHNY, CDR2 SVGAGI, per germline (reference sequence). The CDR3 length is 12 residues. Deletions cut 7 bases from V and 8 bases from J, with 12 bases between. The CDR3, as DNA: TGTGCCAGCAACCTAGGCGGAGACACCATATATTTT. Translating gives CASNLGGDTIYF.

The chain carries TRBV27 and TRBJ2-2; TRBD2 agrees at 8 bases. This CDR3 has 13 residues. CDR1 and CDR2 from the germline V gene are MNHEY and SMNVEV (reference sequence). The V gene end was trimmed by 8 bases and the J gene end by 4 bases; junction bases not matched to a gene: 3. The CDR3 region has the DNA TGTGCCAGCCGAAGCGGGGGCACCGGGGAGCTGTTTTTT. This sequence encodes CASRSGGTGELFF.

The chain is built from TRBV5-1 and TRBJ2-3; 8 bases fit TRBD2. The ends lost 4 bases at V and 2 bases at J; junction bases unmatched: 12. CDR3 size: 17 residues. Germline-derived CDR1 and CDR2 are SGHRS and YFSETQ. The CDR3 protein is CASSESLGTRLTDTQYF. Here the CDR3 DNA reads TGCGCCAGCAGCGAAAGCTTAGGGACTAGGCTCACAGATACGCAGTATTTT.

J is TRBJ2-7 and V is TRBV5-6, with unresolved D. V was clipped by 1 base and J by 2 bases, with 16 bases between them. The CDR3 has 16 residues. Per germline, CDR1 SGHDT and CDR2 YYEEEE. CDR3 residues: CASSLWKQAATYEQYF. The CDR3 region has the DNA TGTGCCAGCAGCTTGTGGAAGCAGGCCGCCACCTACGAGCAGTACTTC.

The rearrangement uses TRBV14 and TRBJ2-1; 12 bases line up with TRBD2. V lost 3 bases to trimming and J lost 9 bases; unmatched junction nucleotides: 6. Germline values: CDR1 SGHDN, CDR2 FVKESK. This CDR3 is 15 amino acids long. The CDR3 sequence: CASSQASGRALEQFF. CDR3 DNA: TGTGCCAGCAGCCAGGCTAGCGGGAGGGCCCTTGAGCAGTTCTTC.

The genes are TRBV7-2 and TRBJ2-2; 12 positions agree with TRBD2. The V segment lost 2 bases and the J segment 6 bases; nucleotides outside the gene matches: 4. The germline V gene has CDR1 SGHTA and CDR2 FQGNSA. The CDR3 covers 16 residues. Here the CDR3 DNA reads TGTGCCAGCAGCTTACCTAGCGGGAGGGCCCCCGGGGAGCTGTTTTTT. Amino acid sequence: CASSLPSGRAPGELFF.

The CDR3 DNA sequence: TGTGCCAGCAGCTTGTTAGCGAACACTGAAGCTTTCTTT. Translating it yields CASSLLANTEAFF. This chain uses TRBV5-5 with TRBJ1-1; D is uncertain. V was clipped by 1 base and J by 1 base, with 5 bases between them. This CDR3 has 13 residues. CDR1 is SGHKS, CDR2 YYEKEE, per germline (reference sequence).

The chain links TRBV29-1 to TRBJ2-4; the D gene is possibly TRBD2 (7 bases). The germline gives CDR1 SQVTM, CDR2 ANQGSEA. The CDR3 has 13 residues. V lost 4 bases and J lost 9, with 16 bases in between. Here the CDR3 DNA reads TGCAGCGTTGGGGGGGGTCAGGGGCTCATTCAGTACTTC. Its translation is CSVGGGQGLIQYF.

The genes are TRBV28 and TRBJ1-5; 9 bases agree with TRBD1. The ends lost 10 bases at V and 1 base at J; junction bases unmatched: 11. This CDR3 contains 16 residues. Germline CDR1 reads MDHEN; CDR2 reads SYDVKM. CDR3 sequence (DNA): TGTGCCATTGGACAGGGGATCGTGCTAAGCAATCAGCCCCAGCATTTT. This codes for CAIGQGIVLSNQPQHF. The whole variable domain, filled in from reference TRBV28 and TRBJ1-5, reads DVKVTQSSRYLVKRTGEKVFLECVQDMDHENMFWYRQDPGLGLRLIYFSYDVKMKEKGDIPEGYSVSREKKERFSLILESASTNQTSMYLCAIGQGIVLSNQPQHFGDGTRLSIL.

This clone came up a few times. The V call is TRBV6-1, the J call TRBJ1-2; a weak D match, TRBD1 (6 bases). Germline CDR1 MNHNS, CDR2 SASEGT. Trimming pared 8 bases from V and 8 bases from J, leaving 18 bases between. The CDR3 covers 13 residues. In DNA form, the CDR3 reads TGTGCCAGCTCCCCTTCAGGGGCCCCGGGCTACACCTTC. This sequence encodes CASSPSGAPGYTF.

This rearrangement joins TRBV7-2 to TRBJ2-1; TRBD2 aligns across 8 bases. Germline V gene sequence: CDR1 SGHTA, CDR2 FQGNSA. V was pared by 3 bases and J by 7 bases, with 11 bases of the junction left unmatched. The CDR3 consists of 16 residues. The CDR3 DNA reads TGTGCCAGCAGCTTCCTCCCCGGGACTAGGGTGAATGAGCAGTTCTTC. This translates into CASSFLPGTRVNEQFF.

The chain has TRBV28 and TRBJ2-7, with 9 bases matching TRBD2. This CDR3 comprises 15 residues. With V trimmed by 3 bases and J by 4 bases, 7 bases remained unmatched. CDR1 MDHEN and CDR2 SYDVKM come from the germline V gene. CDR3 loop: CASSFRAGGRYEQYF. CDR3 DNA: TGTGCCAGCAGTTTTCGGGCGGGAGGGCGGTACGAGCAGTACTTC.

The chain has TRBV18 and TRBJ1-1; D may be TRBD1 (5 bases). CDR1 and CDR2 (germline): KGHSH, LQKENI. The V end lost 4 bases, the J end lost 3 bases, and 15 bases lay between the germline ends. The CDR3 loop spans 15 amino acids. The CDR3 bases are TGTGCCAGCTCACTTTCCCAGGGCTCTGACACTGAAGCTTTCTTT. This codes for CASSLSQGSDTEAFF. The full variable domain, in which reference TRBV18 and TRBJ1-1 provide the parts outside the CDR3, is NAGVMQNPRHLVRRRGQEARLRCSPMKGHSHVYWYRQLPEEGLKFMVYLQKENIIDESGMPKERFSAEFPKEGPSILRIQQVVRGDSAAYFCASSLSQGSDTEAFFGQGTRLTVV.

The CDR3: CASSLDFRTTSSYEQYF. The CDR3 DNA sequence: TGTGCCAGCAGCTTAGATTTCCGGACAACCTCCTCCTACGAGCAGTACTTC. The chain recombines TRBV11-2 with TRBJ2-7; D is perhaps TRBD1 (5 bases). The CDR3 has 17 amino acids. V dropped 0 bases and J dropped 0 bases, with 15 bases sitting between them. Germline V gene sequence: CDR1 SGHAT, CDR2 FQNNGV.